This TCR beta chain was identified in a study of blood T cell repertoires in COVID-19. The trim removed 0 bases at V and 0 bases at J, leaving 5 bases unmatched. The CDR3 has 16 amino acids. Germline CDR1 SGDLS, CDR2 YYNGEE. Only in-frame clones appear in the TCRdb table, and some are missing; sequencing was by immunoSEQ multiplex PCR. The repertoire includes fewer than 350,000 clones, roughly 89% of them detected once, and 4.5% to 5.5% sits in the top ten. Sequenced material: PBMCs or T cells enriched from blood (not recorded which). This TCR came from a man aged 55 to 70 who had recovered from COVID-19. This chain connects TRBV9 to TRBJ2-7, with 8 bases fitting TRBD2. CDR3: CASSVGSSGNSYEQYF. CDR3 coding DNA: TGTGCCAGCAGCGTAGGGAGTAGCGGGAACTCCTACGAGCAGTACTTC.